This T cell receptor beta chain stems from a study of cytomegalovirus exposure and HLA in healthy donors. Germline V gene sequence: CDR1 LGHNA, CDR2 YSLEER. With 4 bases clipped from V and 0 bases from J, the junction kept 3 bases outside the gene matches. The CDR3 has 15 amino acids. Study-wide points: Presence/absence analyses treated sequencing depth as roughly uniform across donors.

It was with 60 Vbeta and 13 Jbeta primers that the PCR ran. Generated by immunoSEQ multiplex PCR, the TCRdb table keeps only in-frame clones and is missing some. The data show more than 85,000 clones, just under 80% seen once. A word on this clone: Its antigen is not identified.

The sample comprised PBMCs. This receptor was identified in a man aged 25-45 years in good health and CMV-seronegative. V is TRBV4-3 and J is TRBJ2-1; 7 positions agree with TRBD2. CDR3: CASSLSGGSYNEQFF. The DNA of the CDR3 is TGCGCCAGCAGCCTCTCGGGGGGCTCCTACAATGAGCAGTTCTTC.